These T cell receptor beta chains were read from a single sample in a study of T cell responses to AZD1222 COVID-19 vaccine. The protocol was immunoSEQ multiplex PCR, while the TCRdb copy is restricted to in-frame clones and leaves out a portion. This table holds 130,000 or so clones, 85% to 95% found once. Specimen: peripheral blood, collected on day 0 of AZD1222 vaccination. The receptors were gathered from an adult in good health. CDR3s include the opening cysteine and the closing phenylalanine or tryptophan. A D gene is named only where the DNA matches it firmly. The size field is filled for only some rows; it gives once, few, many or a size class.

V gene,J gene,clone size,D gene,CDR3 protein,CDR3 DNA
TRBV5-3,TRBJ1-5,-,-,CARSGAGTHQPQHF,TGTGCCAGAAGCGGGGCTGGAACCCATCAGCCCCAGCATTTT
TRBV5-1,TRBJ1-4,-,-,CASSLAPRAGEKLFF,TGCGCCAGCAGCTTGGCTCCGCGGGCGGGGGAAAAACTGTTTTTT
TRBV28,TRBJ2-1,-,-,CASSFGEQFF,TGTGCCAGCAGTTTCGGTGAGCAGTTCTTC
TRBV10-3,TRBJ1-6,-,-,CAISETQDNSPLHF,TGTGCCATCAGTGAGACACAGGATAATTCACCCCTCCACTTT
TRBV6-1,TRBJ2-1,few,-,CASSEFAPLSSYNEQFF,TGTGCCAGCAGTGAATTCGCCCCACTTAGCTCCTACAATGAGCAGTTCTTC
TRBV7-2,TRBJ2-5,-,-,CASSLNGRQETQYF,TGTGCCAGCAGCTTAAACGGGAGACAAGAGACCCAGTACTTC
TRBV15,TRBJ1-1,-,-,CATSVPGTEAFF,TGTGCCACCAGTGTACCGGGAACTGAAGCTTTCTTT
TRBV12-1,TRBJ1-1,-,-,CASSSPGSTEAFF,TGTGCCAGCAGCTCCCCAGGGAGCACTGAAGCTTTCTTT
TRBV6-5,TRBJ1-2,-,TRBD1,CASREDRGLPGYTF,TGTGCCAGCAGAGAGGACAGGGGGCTGCCTGGCTACACCTTC
TRBV7-3,TRBJ2-6,-,-,CASSLDHSGANVLTF,TGTGCCAGCAGCTTAGACCACTCTGGGGCCAACGTCCTGACTTTC
TRBV28,TRBJ2-7,-,-,CASSPPGTSGYEQYF,TGTGCCAGCAGCCCCCCTGGTACGTCCGGGTACGAGCAGTACTTC
TRBV3-1/TRBV3-2,TRBJ2-5,once,TRBD2,CASSQRTSAVETQYF,TGTGCCAGCAGCCAACGAACTAGCGCGGTGGAGACCCAGTACTTC
TRBV18,TRBJ2-7,-,-,CASSPQNYEQYF,TGTGCCAGCTCACCTCAGAACTACGAGCAGTACTTC
TRBV18,TRBJ2-7,-,TRBD2,CASSPLAGGVRGHEQYF,TGTGCCAGCTCACCACTAGCGGGAGGAGTTCGCGGCCACGAGCAGTACTTC
TRBV4-3,TRBJ2-1,-,-,CASSQVLANPYNEQFF,TGCGCCAGCAGCCAAGTTTTAGCGAATCCCTACAATGAGCAGTTCTTC
TRBV27,TRBJ2-1,-,-,CASSLERAYNEQFF,TGTGCCAGCAGTTTAGAGCGGGCCTACAATGAGCAGTTCTTC